This T cell receptor (beta chain) originates from a study of human T cells and chemical hapten exposure. Broader study findings: No change in TCRs above 1 in 1000 frequency was produced by DPC sensitization.

Original handling: Sample-level TCR yields exhibited a median of approximately 88,000, with a range of roughly 20,000 to 750,000. MiXCR, run by TCRdb on the RACE reads, gives a single entry per CDR3 protein. TCRdb's processing, not the authors' own work, is the source of the V and J calls. This repertoire shows fewer than 80,000 distinct CDR3 sequences, over 9% found once; its top ten account for 6.8%. In its sample, this clonotype was seen a few times. What it binds is not known. This sample's time point: patch test 2, 6 weeks after DPC sensitization. Noted treatment: therapeutic diphenylcyclopropenone sensitization with weekly scalp DPC. The study extracted total RNA from unfractionated whole blood. V lost 3 bases to trimming and J lost 2 bases, with 11 bases between them. Germline CDR1 is DFQATT and CDR2 is SNEGSKA (reference sequence). The CDR3 sequence is 15 residues long.

The input for sequencing was whole blood, taken in connection with sensitization to the hapten diphenylcyclopropenone (DPC). The clonotype comes from a woman aged 45-60 years with alopecia areata. Some clones in this sample may be carry-over from other donors' samples. The chain uses TRBV20-1 and TRBJ2-6, with D perhaps being TRBD1 or TRBD2 (5 bases each). This chain's CDR3 is CSASYGTPGANVLTF. The CDR3 nucleotides read TGCAGTGCTAGTTACGGGACCCCTGGGGCCAACGTCCTGACTTTC.